The 25 T cell receptor beta chains below were found in one sample sequenced in a study of technical replicates of blood from a handful of donors (TCRdb year 2017). The library came from the immunoSEQ multiplex PCR assay. Not all clones reach the TCRdb copy of this immuneACCESS table, which keeps in-frame sequences only. Checked studies attribute under half of the gap to unresolved V genes and leave the rest unexplained. The sample profile shows around 67,000 clones; about nine tenths of them were found once. The ten largest clones capture approximately 0.39% of the sample. Sequencing was done on a sample of T cells isolated from PBMCs. These receptors were taken from a human donor in good health.

The chain links TRBV5-4 to TRBJ2-6; 8 positions match TRBD1. The trim removed 7 bases at V and 0 bases at J, leaving 12 bases unmatched. Germline CDR1 SGHNT, CDR2 YYREEE (reference sequence). The CDR3 sequence is 18 residues long. CDR3 region: CASRHNRGRGSGANVLTF. DNA for the CDR3: TGTGCCAGCCGACATAACAGGGGGAGAGGCTCTGGGGCCAACGTCCTGACTTTC. Full variable domain (outside the CDR3, taken from reference TRBV5-4 and TRBJ2-6): ETGVTQSPTHLIKTRGQQVTLRCSSQSGHNTVSWYQQALGQGPQFIFQYYREEENGRGNFPPRFSGLQFPNYSSELNVNALELDDSALYLCASRHNRGRGSGANVLTFGAGSRLTVL.

The CDR3 is CASTVSGTESNEQFF. The CDR3 bases are TGTGCCAGCACTGTTAGCGGGACCGAGTCCAATGAGCAGTTCTTC. V gene TRBV27 combines with J gene TRBJ2-1, with 8 bases matching TRBD2. The germline V gene encodes CDR1 MNHEY and CDR2 SMNVEV (reference sequence). Unmatched junction bases numbered 11, after V lost 7 bases and J lost 6 bases. The CDR3 is 15 residues long.

V and J are TRBV6-5 and TRBJ1-3, with 10 bases aligning to TRBD1. Looked up from germline, CDR1 is MNHEY and CDR2 is SVGAGI. This CDR3 has 14 amino acids. With V trimmed by 5 bases and J by 6 bases, 4 bases remained unmatched. The CDR3 coding sequence is TGTGCCAGCAGTCCCGGGACAGGGGAAAACACCATATATTTT. It yields the protein CASSPGTGENTIYF.

The chain carries TRBV5-1 and TRBJ2-7; a possible D gene is TRBD1 (6 bases). V was cut by 0 bases and J by 1 base, with 8 bases left in between. The V gene's germline CDR1 is SGHRS and CDR2 YFSETQ. This CDR3 has 14 residues. CDR3 coding DNA: TGCGCCAGCAGCTTGGAAACAGGGTCCTACGAGCAGTACTTC. This codes for CASSLETGSYEQYF.

The V and J genes are TRBV5-6 and TRBJ2-2; D not resolved. This CDR3 comprises 13 residues. CDR1 is SGHDT and CDR2 is YYEEEE in the germline V gene. V lost 2 bases to trimming and J lost 3 bases, with 5 bases between them. CDR3 sequence (DNA): TGTGCCAGCAGCTTAGGAGACACCGGGGAGCTGTTTTTT. It is translated as CASSLGDTGELFF.

The chain recombines TRBV9 with TRBJ1-1; D is unclear. V was clipped by 0 bases and J by 7 bases, with 10 bases between them. The germline V gene has CDR1 SGDLS and CDR2 YYNGEE. The CDR3 has 13 amino acids. The CDR3 loop is CASSVGYEVEAFF. The DNA of the CDR3 is TGTGCCAGCAGCGTAGGGTACGAGGTTGAAGCTTTCTTT. Complete variable domain (other parts from reference TRBV9 and TRBJ1-1): DSGVTQTPKHLITATGQRVTLRCSPRSGDLSVYWYQQSLDQGLQFLIQYYNGEERAKGNILERFSAQQFPDLHSELNLSSLELGDSALYFCASSVGYEVEAFFGQGTRLTVV.

The gene calls are TRBV7-9 and TRBJ2-2; 7 bases align to TRBD1. The junction had 0 bases not matched to a gene; V was cut back by 2 bases and J by 0 bases. CDR1 and CDR2 from the germline V gene are SEHNR and FQNEAQ (reference sequence). The CDR3 is 15 residues long. The DNA of the CDR3 is TGTGCCAGCAGCTTACAGGGGGCGAACACCGGGGAGCTGTTTTTT. Its protein product is CASSLQGANTGELFF.

In DNA form, the CDR3 reads TGTGCCAGCAGTTACTCGGCGACAGGGGTTGGTCAGCCCCAGCATTTT. It encodes CASSYSATGVGQPQHF. The V call is TRBV6-5, the J call TRBJ1-5; 8 nucleotides match TRBD1. The J segment lost 6 bases and the V segment lost 0 bases, leaving 7 bases of the junction unmatched. The CDR3 consists of 16 residues. The germline CDR1 and CDR2 sequences are MNHEY and SVGAGI.

J is TRBJ1-2 and V is TRBV15, with 9 bases that match TRBD1. Per germline, CDR1 LNHNV and CDR2 YYDKDF (reference sequence). The CDR3 length is 15 residues. Trimming at V came to 3 bases and at J to 1 base, leaving 3 bases not matched to a gene. This chain's CDR3 is CATSRADRGNYGYTF. The CDR3 DNA reads as TGTGCCACCAGCAGGGCGGACAGGGGTAACTATGGCTACACCTTC.

The gene calls are TRBV27 and TRBJ2-6; no clear D. Germline-derived CDR1 and CDR2 are MNHEY and SMNVEV (reference sequence). V was pared by 5 bases and J by 0 bases, with 5 bases between. This CDR3 is built from 14 residues. CDR3 nucleotide sequence: TGTGCCAGCAGTGCGAGCTCTGGGGCCAACGTCCTGACTTTC. It translates to CASSASSGANVLTF.

This rearrangement joins TRBV6-6 to TRBJ2-2, with TRBD1 identical over 10 bases. The V and J ends lost 4 bases and 3 bases, in that order; junction bases with no gene match: 2. From germline, CDR1 is MNHNY and CDR2 SVGAGI (reference sequence). This CDR3 has 15 residues. CDR3 amino acids: CASSLGQGYTGELFF. The CDR3 coding sequence is TGTGCCAGCAGTTTGGGACAGGGGTACACCGGGGAGCTGTTTTTT.

A few counts support this clone. J is TRBJ1-5 and V is TRBV28; D is unresolved. The germline V gene has CDR1 MDHEN and CDR2 SYDVKM. Trimming pared 3 bases from V and 0 bases from J, leaving 9 bases between. The CDR3 length is 15 residues. CDR3 DNA sequence: TGTGCCAGCAGTTTCGCCGGTCGTAGCAATCAGCCCCAGCATTTT. Its protein is CASSFAGRSNQPQHF.

This CDR3 reads CASSLGLAGFQETQYF. CDR3 bases: TGTGCCAGCAGCTTAGGTCTAGCGGGCTTTCAAGAGACCCAGTACTTC. V gene TRBV11-2 combines with J gene TRBJ2-5, with 8 bases lining up with TRBD2. V shed 1 base and J 2 bases; nucleotides not matched to a gene: 6. The CDR3 runs 16 residues. The germline gives CDR1 SGHAT, CDR2 FQNNGV.

This rearrangement joins TRBV7-2 to TRBJ1-1; 9 bases align to TRBD1. The CDR3 spans 14 residues. Germline V gene lookup returns CDR1 SGHTA and CDR2 FQGNSA. V lost 3 bases to trimming and J lost 2 bases; unmatched junction nucleotides: 1. In DNA form, the CDR3 reads TGTGCCAGCAGCTTTACAGGGGGCAACACTGAAGCTTTCTTT. Translating it yields CASSFTGGNTEAFF.

The CDR3 loop is CASSYDWASKLDEQFF. In DNA form, the CDR3 reads TGTGCCAGCAGTTACGACTGGGCTAGCAAATTGGATGAGCAGTTCTTC. The chain links TRBV6-5 to TRBJ2-1, with D perhaps TRBD2 (5 bases). CDR1 and CDR2 from the germline V gene are MNHEY and SVGAGI. This CDR3 has 16 residues. V lost 2 bases and J 8 bases, leaving 19 bases between the germline ends.

In its sample, this clone was seen a few times. CDR3 region: CATLGEMNTEAFF. Written as DNA, the CDR3 is TGTGCCACCCTCGGGGAAATGAACACTGAAGCTTTCTTT. The chain uses TRBV2 and TRBJ1-1; D ambiguous. Germline V CDR1 and CDR2: SNHLY, FYNNEI. There are 13 residues in the CDR3. V was shortened by 10 bases and J by 0 bases, with 12 bases between the two germline ends.

The CDR3 spells CASSLLANYGYTF. In DNA, the CDR3 is TGTGCCAGCAGCCTCCTAGCTAACTATGGCTACACCTTC. The rearrangement uses TRBV14 and TRBJ1-2; D gene unclear. Trimming stripped 4 bases from V and 0 bases from J, with 6 bases between. Germline assignment: CDR1 SGHDN and CDR2 FVKESK. CDR3 length: 13 amino acids.

The V call is TRBV29-1, the J call TRBJ1-4, with D possibly being TRBD1 (6 bases). The germline V gene encodes CDR1 SQVTM and CDR2 ANQGSEA. V lost 5 bases, J lost 0 bases, and 13 bases lay in between. This CDR3 has 15 residues. CDR3 DNA sequence: TGCAGCGTTACGACAGGAATTGCAACTAATGAAAAACTGTTTTTT. It specifies CSVTTGIATNEKLFF.

The chain recombines TRBV18 with TRBJ1-1, with D maybe TRBD1 (5 bases). CDR1 and CDR2 from the germline V gene are KGHSH and LQKENI. This CDR3 has 14 residues. Trimming stripped 10 bases from V and 6 bases from J, with 21 bases between. The CDR3 region has the DNA TGTGCCACCGCAGTCGGGACTGTTAACGCTGAAGCTTTCTTT. Its protein product is CATAVGTVNAEAFF.

The chain uses TRBV4-3 and TRBJ2-3; TRBD2 matches at 13 bases. Germline CDR1 is LGHNA and CDR2 is YSLEER. Losses at the gene ends were 3 bases for V and 2 bases for J; bases not matched to a gene: 2. This CDR3 has 16 amino acids. The CDR3 bases are TGCGCCAGCAGCCAGGGGACTAGCGGGACCACAGATACGCAGTATTTT. Protein product: CASSQGTSGTTDTQYF.

This chain uses TRBV5-1 with TRBJ2-7, with D possibly being TRBD2 (5 bases). Germline CDR1 reads SGHRS; CDR2 reads YFSETQ. V was clipped by 4 bases and J by 0 bases, with 17 bases between them. The CDR3 spans 16 residues. CDR3 sequence reads: CASSGAEDSGSYEQYF. The CDR3 DNA is TGCGCCAGCAGCGGTGCTGAGGACTCCGGCTCCTACGAGCAGTACTTC.

The CDR3 is CASSSPRVAKNIQYF. In DNA, the CDR3 is TGTGCCAGCAGCTCCCCGAGGGTAGCCAAAAACATTCAGTACTTC. The chain couples TRBV11-2 to TRBJ2-4; TRBD2 is a possible D gene (5 bases). Trimming removed 4 bases at V and 0 bases at J, with 10 bases between. The CDR3 is 15 residues long. Germline V gene lookup returns CDR1 SGHAT and CDR2 FQNNGV.

The CDR3 DNA reads as TGCGCCAGCAGCTCGGGACTAGCGACAGATACGCAGTATTTT. It codes for CASSSGLATDTQYF. The chain uses TRBV5-1 and TRBJ2-3, with TRBD2 matching over 10 bases. Germline V lookup: CDR1 SGHRS, CDR2 YFSETQ. The CDR3 runs 14 residues. V lost 3 bases and J lost 3; bases outside the gene matches: 1.

V is TRBV10-3 and J is TRBJ2-5, with a tentative D call TRBD2 (6 bases). From germline, CDR1 is ENHRY and CDR2 SYGVKD. The CDR3 runs to 14 residues. Trimming pared 8 bases from V and 5 bases from J, leaving 18 bases between. CDR3 nucleotide sequence: TGTGCCATCGGGACGGCCGGGGGTCGGGAGACCCAGTACTTC. Residues: CAIGTAGGRETQYF.

This sequence joins TRBV29-1 and TRBJ2-5; 7 bases agree with TRBD1. CDR3 length: 13 amino acids. Per germline, CDR1 SQVTM and CDR2 ANQGSEA. The J segment lost 5 bases and the V segment lost 3 bases, leaving 6 bases of the junction unmatched. CDR3 residues: CSVDPTGVETQYF. CDR3 DNA sequence: TGCAGCGTTGACCCCACAGGGGTGGAGACCCAGTACTTC.